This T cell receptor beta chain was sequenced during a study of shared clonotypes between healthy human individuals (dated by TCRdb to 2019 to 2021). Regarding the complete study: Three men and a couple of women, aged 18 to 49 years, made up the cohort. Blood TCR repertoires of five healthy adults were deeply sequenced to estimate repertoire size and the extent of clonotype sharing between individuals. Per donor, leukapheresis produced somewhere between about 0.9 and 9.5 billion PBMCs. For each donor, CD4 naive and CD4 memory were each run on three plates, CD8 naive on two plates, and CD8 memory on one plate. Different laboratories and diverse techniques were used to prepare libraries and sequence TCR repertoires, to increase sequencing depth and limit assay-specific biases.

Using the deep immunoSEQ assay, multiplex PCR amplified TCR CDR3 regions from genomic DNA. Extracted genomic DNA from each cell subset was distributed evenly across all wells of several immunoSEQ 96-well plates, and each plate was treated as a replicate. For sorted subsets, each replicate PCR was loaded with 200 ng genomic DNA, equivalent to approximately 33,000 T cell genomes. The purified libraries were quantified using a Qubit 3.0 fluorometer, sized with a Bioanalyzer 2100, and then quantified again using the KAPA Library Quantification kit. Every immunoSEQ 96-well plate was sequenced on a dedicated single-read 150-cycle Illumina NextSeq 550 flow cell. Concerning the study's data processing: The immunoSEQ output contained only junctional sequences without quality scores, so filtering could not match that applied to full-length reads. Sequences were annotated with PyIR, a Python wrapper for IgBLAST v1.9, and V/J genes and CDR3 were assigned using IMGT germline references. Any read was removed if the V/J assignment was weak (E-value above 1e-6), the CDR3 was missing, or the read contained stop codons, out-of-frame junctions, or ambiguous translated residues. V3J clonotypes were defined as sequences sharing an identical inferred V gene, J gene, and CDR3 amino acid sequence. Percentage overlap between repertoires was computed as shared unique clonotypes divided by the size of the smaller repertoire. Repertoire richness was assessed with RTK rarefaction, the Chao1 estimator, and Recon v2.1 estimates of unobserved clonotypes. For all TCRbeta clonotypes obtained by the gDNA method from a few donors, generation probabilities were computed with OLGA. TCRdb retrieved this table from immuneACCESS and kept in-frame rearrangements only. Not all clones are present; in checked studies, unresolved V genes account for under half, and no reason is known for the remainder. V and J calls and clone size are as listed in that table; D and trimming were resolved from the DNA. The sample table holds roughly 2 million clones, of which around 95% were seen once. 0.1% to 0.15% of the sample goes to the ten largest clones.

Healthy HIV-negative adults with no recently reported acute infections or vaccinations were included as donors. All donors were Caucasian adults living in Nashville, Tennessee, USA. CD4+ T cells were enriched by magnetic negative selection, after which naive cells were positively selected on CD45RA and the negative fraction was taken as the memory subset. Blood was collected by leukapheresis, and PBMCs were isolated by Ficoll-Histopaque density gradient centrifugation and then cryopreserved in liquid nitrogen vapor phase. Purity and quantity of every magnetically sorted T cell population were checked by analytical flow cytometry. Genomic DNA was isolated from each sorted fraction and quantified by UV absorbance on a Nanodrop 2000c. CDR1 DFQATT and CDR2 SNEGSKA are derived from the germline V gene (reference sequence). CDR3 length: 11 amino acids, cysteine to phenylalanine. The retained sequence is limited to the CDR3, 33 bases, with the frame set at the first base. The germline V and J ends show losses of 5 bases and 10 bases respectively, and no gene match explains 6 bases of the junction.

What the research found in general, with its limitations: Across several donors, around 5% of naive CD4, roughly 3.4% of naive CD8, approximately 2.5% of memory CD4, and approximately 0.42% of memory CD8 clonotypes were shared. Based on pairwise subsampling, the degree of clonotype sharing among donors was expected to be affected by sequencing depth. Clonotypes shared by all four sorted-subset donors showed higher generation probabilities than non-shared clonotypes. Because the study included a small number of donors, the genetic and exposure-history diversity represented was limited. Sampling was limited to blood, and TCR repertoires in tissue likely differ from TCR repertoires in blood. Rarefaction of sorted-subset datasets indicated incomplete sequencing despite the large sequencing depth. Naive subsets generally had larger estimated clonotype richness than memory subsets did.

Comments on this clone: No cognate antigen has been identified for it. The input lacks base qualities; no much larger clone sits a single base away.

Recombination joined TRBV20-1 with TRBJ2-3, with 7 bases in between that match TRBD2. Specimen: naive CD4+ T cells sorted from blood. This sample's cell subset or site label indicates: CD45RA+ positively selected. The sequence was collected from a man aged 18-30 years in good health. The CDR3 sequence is CSAESGVAQYF. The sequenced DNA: TGCAGTGCTGAGAGCGGGGTGGCGCAGTATTTT.